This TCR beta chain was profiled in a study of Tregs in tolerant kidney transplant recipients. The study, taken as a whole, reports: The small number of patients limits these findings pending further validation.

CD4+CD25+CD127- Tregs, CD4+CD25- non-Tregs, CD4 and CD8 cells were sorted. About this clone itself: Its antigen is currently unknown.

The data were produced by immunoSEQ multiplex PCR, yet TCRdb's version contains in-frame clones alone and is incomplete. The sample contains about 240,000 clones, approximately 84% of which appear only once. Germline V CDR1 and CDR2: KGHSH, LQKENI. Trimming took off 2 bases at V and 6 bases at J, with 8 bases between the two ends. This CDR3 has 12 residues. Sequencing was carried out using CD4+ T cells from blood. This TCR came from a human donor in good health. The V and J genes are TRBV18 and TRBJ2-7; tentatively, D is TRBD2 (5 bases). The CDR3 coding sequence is TGTGCCAGCTCACCATCGGGATCCGAGCAGTACTTC. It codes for CASSPSGSEQYF.